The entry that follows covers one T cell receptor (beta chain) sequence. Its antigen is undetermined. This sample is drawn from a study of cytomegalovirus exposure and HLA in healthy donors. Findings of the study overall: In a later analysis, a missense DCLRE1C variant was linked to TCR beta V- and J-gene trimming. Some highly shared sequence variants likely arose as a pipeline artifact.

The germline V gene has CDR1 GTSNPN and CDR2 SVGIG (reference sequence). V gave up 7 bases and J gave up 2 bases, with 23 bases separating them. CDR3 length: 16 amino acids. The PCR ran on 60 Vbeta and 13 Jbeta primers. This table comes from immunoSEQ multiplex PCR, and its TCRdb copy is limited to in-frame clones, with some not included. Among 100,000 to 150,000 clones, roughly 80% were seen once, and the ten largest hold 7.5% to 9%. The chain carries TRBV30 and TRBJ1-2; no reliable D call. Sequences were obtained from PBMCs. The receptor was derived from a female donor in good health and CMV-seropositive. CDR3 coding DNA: TGTGCCTTCCCCGGATTGCGGCGGGGAGGAAACTATGGCTACACCTTC. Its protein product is CAFPGLRRGGNYGYTF.